These 20 T cell receptor beta chains were sequenced from one sample in a study of T-cell reconstitution after alpha-beta-depleted transplantation in children. Molecular barcoding with unique molecular identifiers was used for the TCRbeta library. In TCRdb, the PCR reads were re-called with MiXCR into one record per CDR3 protein. Counted here are around 180,000 distinct CDR3 sequences, over 8.5% occurring once; the ten biggest clones make up under 15%. Sequenced here: PBMCs, sampled before TCRalphabeta/CD19-depleted stem cell transplant. These receptors originate from a boy between 2 and 10 years old with acute myeloid leukemia, due to receive a stem cell transplant.

This clonotype was counted ten times or more. The rearrangement uses TRBV21-1 and TRBJ2-6; the table gives TRBD1 as D, unverified against the DNA. TRBV21-1 is recorded as a pseudogene. CDR3 length: 20 amino acids. Written as DNA, the CDR3 is TGTGCCAGCAGCAAAGAGTTCACGAGACAGGTTTTATCTGGGGCCAACGTCCTGACTTTC. Its protein product is CASSKEFTRQVLSGANVLTF.

This clonotype came up many times. The chain carries TRBV2 and TRBJ2-5, with 10 bases lining up with TRBD1. Germline CDR1 SNHLY, CDR2 FYNNEI. The CDR3 has 14 amino acids. Trimming at V came to 1 base and at J to 4 bases, leaving 0 bases not matched to a gene. CDR3 loop: CASSEGTGGETQYF. The CDR3, as DNA: TGTGCCAGCAGTGAAGGGACAGGGGGAGAGACCCAGTACTTC. The entire variable domain, with the rest obtained from reference TRBV2 and TRBJ2-5, is as follows: EPEVTQTPSHQVTQMGQEVILRCVPISNHLYFYWYRQILGQKVEFLVSFYNNEISEKSEIFDDQFSVERPDGSNFTLKIRSTKLEDSAMYFCASSEGTGGETQYFGPGTRLLVL.

About this clonotype: Being one base from a much bigger clone, this may be a read error. The gene calls are TRBV2 and TRBJ1-1; 7 bases are shared with TRBD1. This CDR3 region has 13 residues. Losses at the gene ends were 6 bases for V and 12 bases for J; bases not matched to a gene: 13. The germline V gene has CDR1 SNHLY and CDR2 FYNNEI. The CDR3 region has the DNA TGTGCCAGCAGGGTGACAGGGAACACTAAATCTTTCTTT. Translated: CASRVTGNTKSFF. Together with reference TRBV2 and TRBJ1-1, the CDR3 gives the full variable domain: EPEVTQTPSHQVTQMGQEVILRCVPISNHLYFYWYRQILGQKVEFLVSFYNNEISEKSEIFDDQFSVERPDGSNFTLKIRSTKLEDSAMYFCASRVTGNTKSFFGQGTRLTVV.

To note about this clonotype: Just one base apart from a much larger clone, this may be a read error. The J gene is TRBJ2-3, the V gene TRBV5-6, with D perhaps TRBD1 (6 bases). There are 15 residues in the CDR3. CDR1 SGHDT and CDR2 YYEEEE come from the germline V gene. The V gene lost 6 bases and the J gene lost 6 bases, with 20 bases spanning the gap. CDR3 nucleotides: TGTGCCAGCAACTCTGGACAGTTTCCGGTGGATACGCAGTATTTT. Amino acid sequence: CASNSGQFPVDTQYF.

This clonotype came up many times. V is TRBV12-3 or TRBV12-4 and J is TRBJ2-2; D uncertain. With 3 bases removed from V and 3 bases from J, the gap between germline ends came to 11 bases. The CDR3 extends over 15 amino acids. CDR3 region: CASSFFQRDTGELFF. CDR3 bases: TGTGCCAGCAGTTTTTTCCAGCGTGACACCGGGGAGCTGTTTTTT.

This clonotype has ten or more counts. The rearrangement uses TRBV5-1 and TRBJ2-7, with TRBD1 matching over 11 bases. The CDR3 is made up of 16 amino acids. Germline loops: CDR1 SGHRS, CDR2 YFSETQ. V dropped 0 bases and J dropped 3; count of bases not matched to a gene: 5. CDR3 protein: CASSLDTGTGGYEQYF. The CDR3 DNA reads TGCGCCAGCAGCTTGGACACCGGGACAGGGGGCTACGAGCAGTACTTC.

This clonotype was detected many times. This sequence joins TRBV7-9 and TRBJ2-7; D is possibly TRBD1 (6 bases). The germline V and J ends were trimmed by 4 bases and 2 bases, with 6 bases remaining between them. The CDR3 runs 12 residues. CDR1 and CDR2 from the germline V gene are SEHNR and FQNEAQ (reference sequence). The CDR3, as DNA: TGTGCCAGCAGCTGGGACACCTACGAGCAGTACGTC. Its translation: CASSWDTYEQYV.

This clonotype was seen at least ten times. This rearrangement joins TRBV6-1 to TRBJ1-1, with D unclear. The ends were cut back, 6 bases at V and 9 bases at J, with 20 bases in the middle. The CDR3 totals 14 residues. Per the germline V gene, CDR1 is MNHNS and CDR2 is SASEGT. CDR3 sequence reads: CASSQTPYLGQAFF. CDR3 nucleotides: TGTGCCAGCAGCCAAACCCCCTACCTTGGCCAAGCTTTCTTT.

This clonotype was counted at least ten times. J is TRBJ2-5 and V is TRBV7-6, with TRBD2 identical over 9 bases. Germline V lookup: CDR1 SGHVS, CDR2 FNYEAQ. V dropped 5 bases and J dropped 4; count of bases not matched to a gene: 8. CDR3 length: 15 residues. The CDR3 DNA reads TGTGCCAGCAGCCTCCTAGCGGGACGGGGAGAGACCCAGTACTTC. It specifies CASSLLAGRGETQYF.

This clonotype showed up many times. The chain is built from TRBV30 and TRBJ1-4; D possibly corresponds to TRBD1 (5 bases). V was clipped by 3 bases and J by 7 bases, with 18 bases between them. The CDR3 runs to 15 residues. From germline, CDR1 is GTSNPN and CDR2 SVGIG (reference sequence). The CDR3 reads CAWSPSVQGGEKLFF. The CDR3 bases are TGTGCCTGGAGCCCATCTGTCCAGGGTGGTGAAAAACTGTTTTTT.

The table lists this clonotype with many counts. V gene TRBV7-2 combines with J gene TRBJ1-1; TRBD1 agrees at 7 bases. V gave up 5 bases and J gave up 11 bases; unmatched junction bases: 11. From germline, CDR1 is SGHTA and CDR2 FQGNSA. The CDR3 is 13 amino acids. The CDR3 here is CASSGRDSFEAFF. For the CDR3, the DNA is TGTGCCAGCAGCGGCCGGGACAGCTTTGAGGCTTTCTTT.

This clonotype was seen ten or more times. The V call is TRBV20-1, the J call TRBJ2-5, with 11 bases that match TRBD1. Per the germline V gene, CDR1 is DFQATT and CDR2 is SNEGSKA (reference sequence). The V and J ends lost 1 base and 8 bases, in that order; junction bases with no gene match: 6. The CDR3 is 14 amino acids. As DNA, the CDR3 is TGCAGTGCTAGAGGATCAGGGACAGGGGGTACCCAGTACTTC. It encodes CSARGSGTGGTQYF.

J is TRBJ2-6 and V is TRBV30, with 10 bases that match TRBD1. Germline assignment: CDR1 GTSNPN and CDR2 SVGIG (reference sequence). The CDR3 extends over 15 amino acids. The ends lost 8 bases at V and 4 bases at J; junction bases unmatched: 8. CDR3 residues: CARRDRGVGANVLTF. For the CDR3, the DNA is TGTGCCCGTCGGGACAGGGGCGTGGGGGCCAACGTCCTGACTTTC.

This clonotype has at least ten counts. The J gene is TRBJ1-3, the V gene TRBV3-1; unclear D gene. Looked up from germline, CDR1 is LGHDT and CDR2 is YNNKEL (reference sequence). Trimming shortened V by 2 bases and J by 1 base, and 6 bases separated the two germline ends. The CDR3 runs to 14 residues. CDR3 DNA sequence: TGTGCCAGCAGCCAACCCGAGTCTGGAAACACCATATATTTT. Its protein is CASSQPESGNTIYF.

The table lists this clonotype with many counts. The chain carries TRBV5-5 and TRBJ1-2; D call uncertain. The V gene lost 4 bases and the J gene lost 4 bases, with 17 bases spanning the gap. The CDR3 runs 15 residues. Germline-derived CDR1 and CDR2 are SGHKS and YYEKEE (reference sequence). This CDR3 is CASSREEAGFYGYTF. In DNA, the CDR3 is TGTGCCAGCAGCCGAGAGGAGGCTGGCTTCTATGGCTACACCTTC.

This clonotype was counted many times. The V and J genes are TRBV5-1 and TRBJ2-2, with 9 positions matching TRBD1. J gave up 5 bases and V 0 bases, and 5 bases lay outside the gene matches. The V gene's germline CDR1 is SGHRS and CDR2 YFSETQ. This CDR3 is 16 amino acids long. This CDR3 reads CASSLARTGDTGELFF. For the CDR3, the DNA is TGCGCCAGCAGCTTGGCCCGGACAGGGGATACCGGGGAGCTGTTTTTT.

V gene TRBV11-2 combines with J gene TRBJ1-1; D uncertain. The length of the CDR3 is 14 residues. Per the germline V gene, CDR1 is SGHAT and CDR2 is FQNNGV. V shed 5 bases and J shed 4 bases, with 14 bases lying between them. DNA for the CDR3: TGTGCCAGCAGCCCCGACCCAGCGACCACTGAAGCTTTCTTT. It specifies CASSPDPATTEAFF.

This clonotype was picked up many times. CDR3 nucleotides: TGCAGTGCTAGTCTCGCATTCGCAGGGGAAGAGCAGTACTTC. It translates to CSASLAFAGEEQYF. J is TRBJ2-7 and V is TRBV20-1; perhaps TRBD1 as D (6 bases). The germline V gene has CDR1 DFQATT and CDR2 SNEGSKA (reference sequence). V was cut by 3 bases and J by 7 bases, with 19 bases left in between. This CDR3 contains 14 residues.

The gene calls are TRBV5-6 and TRBJ2-1; 12 bases are a match to TRBD2. The CDR3 covers 15 residues. The V gene's germline CDR1 is SGHDT and CDR2 YYEEEE. V shed 0 bases and J 8 bases; nucleotides not matched to a gene: 3. This CDR3 reads CASSLVTSGSYEQFF. CDR3 nucleotides: TGTGCCAGCAGCTTGGTGACTAGCGGGAGTTATGAGCAGTTCTTC.

Many counts were recorded for this clonotype. The chain joins TRBV15 to TRBJ1-4, with D unclear. Germline V gene data show CDR1 as LNHNV and CDR2 as YYDKDF (reference sequence). The CDR3 extends over 15 amino acids. V shed 0 bases and J shed 7 bases, with 12 bases lying between them. CDR3 bases: TGTGCCACCAGCAGAGAACCGGGGTTCAGTGAAAAACTGTTTTTT. Translated: CATSREPGFSEKLFF.